Here is one TCR beta chain with its context. What it binds is unknown. After extraction with the RNeasy kit, about 0.5 to 1 ug of the RNA was reverse transcribed using random hexamers. By means of immunoSEQ multiplex PCR, TCR beta CDR3 spanning 54 Vbeta and 13 Jbeta underwent amplification. TCRdb used MiXCR to reprocess the immunoSEQ multiplex PCR reads, holding one entry per CDR3 protein. This table has under 200,000 distinct CDR3 sequences, over 75% appearing once. This sample was taken from a study of CD8 T cells in Susac syndrome. Study outcomes and limitations: The CD4+ T cell repertoires of Susac syndrome were found to show no clonal expansion.

Both CD4+ and CD8+ T cells were negatively isolated, and TEMRA cells underwent FACS enrichment. With 3 bases clipped from V and 2 bases from J, the junction kept 0 bases outside the gene matches. CDR1 is SGHDN and CDR2 is FVKESK in the germline V gene. This CDR3 is built from 14 residues. The chain joins TRBV14 to TRBJ1-3; 8 nucleotides align to TRBD1. The sequenced sample consisted of CD4+ T cells from PBMCs. This TCR came from a human donor with Susac syndrome. The CDR3 coding sequence is TGTGCCAGCAGCCAGACAGGGGCTGGAAACACCATATATTTT. Translated: CASSQTGAGNTIYF.